The sequence of this TCR beta chain was determined in a study of response to subunit inactivated influenza vaccine. Whole-study findings and limits: There was a suggestion from the authors that each seasonal influenza vaccination recruits few new T cells.

TCRdb called the RT-PCR reads again in MiXCR, with one record for every CDR3 protein. The table lists about 520,000 distinct CDR3 sequences, roughly 9.7% of them singletons. Comment on this clonotype: Its target is not known.

The TCR was taken from a man between 50 and 59 years old who received an inactivated influenza vaccine. Sequences were derived from PBMCs from blood, sampled roughly 6 weeks after vaccination.

CDR3 coding DNA: TGCAGTGCTAGGAGGCCGCTAGCGGGGGTAGAGACCCAGTACTTC. Translating gives CSARRPLAGVETQYF. The V gene is TRBV20-1, the J gene TRBJ2-5; 10 nucleotides agree with TRBD2. Germline assignment: CDR1 DFQATT and CDR2 SNEGSKA (reference sequence). The CDR3 spans 15 residues. Trimming cost V 3 bases and J 4 bases; bases outside gene matches: 8.